The sequence of this T cell receptor beta chain was determined in a study of response to subunit inactivated influenza vaccine. Whole-study results and caveats: With each seasonal influenza vaccination, the authors suggested, few new T cells are recruited.

This clonotype was counted at least ten times. The antigen is unknown. TCRdb analysed the RT-PCR reads with MiXCR anew, one entry per CDR3 protein. Altogether some 800,000 distinct CDR3 sequences are present, about 20% being singletons, with the ten largest covering roughly a tenth. The V gene's germline CDR1 is DFQATT and CDR2 SNEGSKA (reference sequence). CDR3 length equals 14 residues. Deletions cut 3 bases from V and 7 bases from J, with 16 bases between. The material sequenced was PBMCs from blood, taken roughly 5 days after vaccination. The TCR sequence derives from a man aged 45 to 65 who received an inactivated influenza vaccine. This sequence joins TRBV20-1 and TRBJ2-1, with D unresolved. The CDR3 is CSASHNGPGNEQFF. In nucleotides, the CDR3 is TGCAGTGCTAGTCACAACGGCCCTGGGAATGAGCAGTTCTTC.